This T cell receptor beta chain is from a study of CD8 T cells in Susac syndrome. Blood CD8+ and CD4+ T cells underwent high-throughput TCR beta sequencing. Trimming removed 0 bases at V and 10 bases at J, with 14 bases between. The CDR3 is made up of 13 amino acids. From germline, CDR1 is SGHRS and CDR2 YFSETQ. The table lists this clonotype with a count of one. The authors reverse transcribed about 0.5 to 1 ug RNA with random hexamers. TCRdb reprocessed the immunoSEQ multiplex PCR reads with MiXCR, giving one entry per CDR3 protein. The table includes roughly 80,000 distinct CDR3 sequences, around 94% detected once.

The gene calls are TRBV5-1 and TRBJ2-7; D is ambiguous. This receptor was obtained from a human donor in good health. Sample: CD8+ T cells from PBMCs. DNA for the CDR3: TGCGCCAGCAGCTTGGTTTCCGGCTTCACTCAGTACGTC. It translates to CASSLVSGFTQYV.